The entry below describes one T cell receptor beta chain. Its antigen is unidentified. Using its own MiXCR run on the 5' RACE reads, TCRdb lists one record per CDR3 protein. Altogether over 200,000 distinct CDR3 sequences are present, about 10% being singletons, with the ten largest covering roughly a fifth. The entry originates in a study of CD8 T cells in ankylosing spondylitis. Notes on the study in general: Some motif variants were previously reported in reactive arthritis synovial fluid and blood. Disease-linked clones were reportedly significantly enriched in matched ankylosing spondylitis synovial fluid. Seemingly characteristic of ankylosing spondylitis blood was a TCR beta motif consisting of about 8 highly homologous variants.

CDR3 length equals 16 residues. From germline, CDR1 is SGHDT and CDR2 YYEEEE. V dropped 2 bases and J dropped 3; count of bases not matched to a gene: 9. Sequenced material: blood, either unsorted or a sorted T cell fraction (not recorded which). This clonotype was obtained from a male donor with ankylosing spondylitis or in good health (not recorded which). This chain joins TRBV5-6 and TRBJ2-7; TRBD1 agrees at 9 bases. Here the CDR3 DNA reads TGTGCCAGCAGCTTCGAAGGACAGGGGTATAACTACGAGCAGTACTTC. Its protein product is CASSFEGQGYNYEQYF.